Below, 15 T cell receptor beta chains from the same sample are listed, as sequenced in a study of blood T cells in healthy people across ages. Primers used in a second PCR of roughly 7 to 12 cycles were a sample-barcoded 5' primer and a J-beta primer mix. TCRdb re-analysed the 5' RACE reads in MiXCR, keeping a single row per CDR3 protein. The repertoire holds about 930,000 distinct CDR3 sequences, with 25% to 30% as singletons. The same sample was also studied in work on T cells of mothers and their children.

Source material: blood. The receptors were sampled from a woman aged 35 to 49 in good health.

This clonotype was seen ten or more times. The chain is built from TRBV28 and TRBJ2-1, with TRBD1 matching over 12 bases. There are 17 residues in the CDR3. J was trimmed by 6 bases and V by 4 bases; bases with no gene match: 10. The germline V gene encodes CDR1 MDHEN and CDR2 SYDVKM. The CDR3: CASSSPGTGGLGNEQFF. For the CDR3, the DNA is TGTGCCAGCAGTTCGCCCGGGACAGGGGGCCTGGGCAATGAGCAGTTCTTC.

This clonotype was detected only a few times. V is TRBV3-1 and J is TRBJ1-2; the D gene is possibly TRBD1 (5 bases). The V gene lost 3 bases and the J gene lost 4 bases, with 15 bases spanning the gap. The CDR3 length is 15 residues. In germline, CDR1 is LGHDT, CDR2 YNNKEL (reference sequence). CDR3 sequence reads: CASSHRGAQSYGYTF. As DNA, the CDR3 is TGTGCCAGCAGCCACCGAGGGGCCCAGTCCTATGGCTACACCTTC.

The chain couples TRBV2 to TRBJ2-5; 7 nucleotides align to TRBD1. Germline values: CDR1 SNHLY, CDR2 FYNNEI. Germline trimming cut 6 bases from V and 1 base from J; bases unmatched to any gene: 5. The CDR3 is made up of 14 amino acids. Written as DNA, the CDR3 is TGTGCCAGCAGGAAGACAGGGACCCAAGAGACCCAGTACTTC. Its protein is CASRKTGTQETQYF.

In the case of this clonotype: Relative to the germline gene, one junction end is altered; a read error may explain this. The V call is TRBV27, the J call TRBJ1-2; 7 positions agree with TRBD1. From germline, CDR1 is MNHEY and CDR2 SMNVEV (reference sequence). There are 14 residues in the CDR3. CDR3: CASSPRDSNFGYTF. The CDR3 nucleotides read TGTGCCAGCAGCCCCCGGGACAGCAACTTTGGCTACACCTTC.

The table lists this clonotype with a few counts. V gene TRBV20-1 combines with J gene TRBJ2-1, with 15 positions matching TRBD2. Germline CDR1 and CDR2: DFQATT and SNEGSKA (reference sequence). The CDR3 contains 15 residues. The V and J ends lost 3 bases and 10 bases, in that order; junction bases with no gene match: 7. The DNA for the CDR3 is TGCAGTGCTAGTGGGACTAGCGGGGGGAGGAAAGAGCAGTTCTTC. This codes for CSASGTSGGRKEQFF.

This clonotype has at least ten counts. The CDR3 region has the DNA TGCGCCAGCAGCCACACCTCTGGCGAGCAGTACTTC. Translating it yields CASSHTSGEQYF. The chain links TRBV4-1 to TRBJ2-7, with unresolved D. The germline gives CDR1 MGHRA, CDR2 YSYEKL. Deletions cut 3 bases from V and 6 bases from J, with 9 bases between. This CDR3 contains 12 residues.

This clonotype was observed a few times. V usage is TRBV7-9 and J usage is TRBJ2-5, with D perhaps TRBD2 (6 bases). Germline V gene lookup returns CDR1 SEHNR and CDR2 FQNEAQ (reference sequence). The CDR3 spans 14 residues. The V end lost 7 bases, the J end lost 2 bases, and 14 bases lay between the germline ends. The CDR3 here is CASNTGLAQETQYF. The CDR3 region has the DNA TGTGCCAGCAACACGGGGCTAGCGCAAGAGACCCAGTACTTC.

The table lists this clonotype with a few counts. CDR3 DNA sequence: TGTGCCAGCAGTCCCGGACACGGCACAGATACGCAGTATTTT. Translation gives CASSPGHGTDTQYF. V and J are TRBV12-3 or TRBV12-4 and TRBJ2-3, with D tentatively TRBD1 (5 bases). The CDR3 extends over 14 amino acids. Trimming removed 5 bases from V and 1 base from J, with 10 bases in between.

This clonotype has just one count. The rearrangement uses TRBV29-1 and TRBJ1-2; weak D call: TRBD1 (5 bases). The V end was cut by 4 bases, the J end by 3 bases, with 12 bases between. This CDR3 is 13 amino acids long. Germline V CDR1 and CDR2: SQVTM, ANQGSEA. Here the CDR3 reads CSVVGGSDYGYTF. CDR3 DNA sequence: TGCAGCGTTGTGGGGGGTTCTGACTATGGCTACACCTTC.

The chain combines TRBV10-3 with TRBJ2-5; D is uncertain. The CDR3 consists of 12 residues. CDR1 and CDR2 from the germline V gene are ENHRY and SYGVKD. V was trimmed by 0 bases and J by 11 bases, leaving 10 bases between them. DNA for the CDR3: TGTGCCATCAGTGAGTCGGTGGAGAAACAGTACTTC. As protein: CAISESVEKQYF.

The table lists this clonotype with many counts. V is TRBV5-1 and J is TRBJ1-2; D is ambiguous. CDR1 SGHRS and CDR2 YFSETQ come from the germline V gene. The CDR3 totals 12 residues. Between the trimmed V and J ends, which lost 0 bases and 6 bases, there was a span of 6 bases. CDR3 region: CASSLDGNGYTF. Written as DNA, the CDR3 is TGCGCCAGCAGCTTGGATGGGAATGGCTACACCTTC.

This clonotype was recorded a few times. The chain carries TRBV6-2 or TRBV6-3 and TRBJ1-1, with 7 bases fitting TRBD1. Per the germline V gene, CDR1 is MNHEY and CDR2 is SVGEGT. Trimming took 8 bases from V and 4 from J; bases not matched to a gene: 13. The CDR3 has 15 residues. DNA for the CDR3: TGTGCCAGCCGGGCAATACAGGGGCGCGGCACTGAAGCTTTCTTT. Amino acid sequence: CASRAIQGRGTEAFF.

This clonotype came up many times. The J gene is TRBJ2-2, the V gene TRBV11-1, with 10 bases aligning to TRBD1. Germline trimming cut 3 bases from V and 5 bases from J; bases unmatched to any gene: 3. The CDR3 length is 15 residues. In germline, CDR1 is SGHAT, CDR2 FQDESV (reference sequence). The CDR3 nucleotides are TGTGCCAGCAGCTTGCGGACAGGGGGTACCGGGGAGCTGTTTTTT. The encoded protein is CASSLRTGGTGELFF.

This clonotype was seen many times. CDR3 bases: TGTGCCAGCAGCTCTACCTCGTCGTGGACAGATACGCAGTATTTT. Translated: CASSSTSSWTDTQYF. V usage is TRBV7-3 and J usage is TRBJ2-3; no firm D call. CDR1 is SGHTA, CDR2 FQGTGA, per germline. The V end lost 4 bases, the J end lost 3 bases, and 14 bases lay between the germline ends. CDR3 length: 15 amino acids.

This clonotype appeared many times. This rearrangement joins TRBV28 to TRBJ2-5; 10 nucleotides match TRBD2. The CDR3 contains 14 residues. V trimming: 6 bases; J trimming: 5 bases; junction bases outside the gene matches: 6. Germline CDR1 MDHEN, CDR2 SYDVKM. DNA for the CDR3: TGTGCCAGCAGGGAAGGGACTAGCGTGGAGACCCAGTACTTC. As protein: CASREGTSVETQYF.